These 27 T cell receptor beta chains originate from one sample sequenced in a study of blood T cell repertoires in COVID-19. Some clones are missing from TCRdb's copy, which holds only in-frame ones; the method was immunoSEQ multiplex PCR. The table shows 150,000 or so clones, with about four fifths occurring only once. Sequencing input: peripheral blood. The receptor source for this set is a woman in her 70s with COVID-19, enrolled during active disease.

This chain links TRBV19 with TRBJ1-5; TRBD1 matches 9 bases. The CDR3 runs to 17 residues. J lost 2 bases, V lost 8 bases, and 13 bases had no gene match. The V gene's germline CDR1 is LNHDA and CDR2 SQIVND (reference sequence). CDR3 sequence reads: CASRGDRVSVGNQPQHF. The CDR3 region has the DNA TGTGCCAGTCGAGGGGACAGGGTTTCGGTAGGCAATCAGCCCCAGCATTTT.

As DNA, the CDR3 is TGTGCCAGCAGTTACGGGTCAGGGGCGAATGAAGCTTTCTTT. Protein sequence: CASSYGSGANEAFF. V gene TRBV6-5 combines with J gene TRBJ1-1, with D tentatively TRBD1 (6 bases). The CDR3 consists of 14 residues. Trimming cost V 2 bases and J 7 bases, with 14 bases left between them. CDR1 MNHEY and CDR2 SVGAGI come from the germline V gene.

V and J are TRBV18 and TRBJ1-3; 8 bases map to TRBD1. V lost 2 bases, J lost 2 bases, and 5 bases stayed unmatched. The germline CDR1 and CDR2 sequences are KGHSH and LQKENI. The CDR3 runs to 16 residues. For the CDR3, the DNA is TGTGCCAGCTCACCATCGACAGGGGCTACTGGAAACACCATATATTTT. Residues: CASSPSTGATGNTIYF.

V gene TRBV21-1 combines with J gene TRBJ1-1; the table's D gene call, TRBD1, was not cross checked with the DNA. TRBV21-1 is tagged as a pseudogene. The CDR3 contains 19 residues. The chain's CDR3 is CASSKALKEWTGADTEAFF. CDR3 bases: TGTGCCAGCAGCAAAGCGCTAAAAGAATGGACAGGGGCCGACACTGAAGCTTTCTTT.

The V and J genes are TRBV21-1 and TRBJ2-7; the table's D call, TRBD1, has no DNA check behind it. TRBV21-1 is deemed a pseudogene. The CDR3 has 19 amino acids. CDR3 nucleotides: TGTGCCAGCAGCCCCCTCCCGGACAGGGGGCGAAGGAGTCCCTACGAGCAGTACTTC. Residues: CASSPLPDRGRRSPYEQYF.

This rearrangement joins TRBV5-1 to TRBJ1-1, with no clear D. CDR1 is SGHRS and CDR2 is YFSETQ in the germline V gene. This CDR3 comprises 16 residues. V lost 1 base, J lost 3 bases, and 16 bases lay in between. The CDR3 sequence is CASSLNAFAGDTEAFF. The CDR3 DNA reads as TGCGCCAGCAGCTTGAACGCATTTGCGGGTGACACTGAAGCTTTCTTT. Based on the CDR3 plus reference TRBV5-1 and TRBJ1-1, the full variable domain is KAGVTQTPRYLIKTRGQQVTLSCSPISGHRSVSWYQQTPGQGLQFLFEYFSETQRNKGNFPGRFSGRQFSNSRSEMNVSTLELGDSALYLCASSLNAFAGDTEAFFGQGTRLTVV.

This chain connects TRBV9 to TRBJ1-3; TRBD1 matches at 7 bases. The V segment lost 4 bases and the J segment 4 bases; nucleotides outside the gene matches: 8. Germline CDR1 and CDR2: SGDLS and YYNGEE. The CDR3 covers 15 residues. The CDR3 loop is CASSPTTGAGNTIYF. The CDR3 DNA reads as TGTGCCAGCAGCCCAACCACAGGGGCAGGAAACACCATATATTTT.

The table lists this clone with a few counts. This sample includes further DNA sequences coding for the same CDR3. The chain has TRBV9 and TRBJ2-7, with TRBD2 matching 7 bases. The J segment lost 2 bases and the V segment lost 0 bases, leaving 5 bases of the junction unmatched. CDR3 length equals 15 residues. CDR1 is SGDLS and CDR2 is YYNGEE in the germline V gene. The CDR3 sequence is CASSVGSGGPYEQYF. DNA for the CDR3: TGTGCCAGCAGCGTAGGTTCGGGGGGTCCCTACGAGCAGTACTTC. Variable domain in full (rest from reference TRBV9 and TRBJ2-7): DSGVTQTPKHLITATGQRVTLRCSPRSGDLSVYWYQQSLDQGLQFLIQYYNGEERAKGNILERFSAQQFPDLHSELNLSSLELGDSALYFCASSVGSGGPYEQYFGPGTRLTVT.

The J gene is TRBJ1-5, the V gene TRBV28; no firm D call. Trimming took off 5 bases at V and 5 bases at J, with 4 bases between the two ends. This CDR3 region has 11 residues. Germline V CDR1 and CDR2: MDHEN, SYDVKM. CDR3 DNA sequence: TGTGCCAGCAGTACATATCAGCCCCAGCATTTT. It codes for CASSTYQPQHF.

J is TRBJ2-3 and V is TRBV9; 7 bases are shared with TRBD1. CDR1 is SGDLS, CDR2 YYNGEE, per germline. The junction had 7 bases not matched to a gene; V was cut back by 6 bases and J by 0 bases. This CDR3 comprises 15 residues. In nucleotides, the CDR3 is TGTGCCAGCAACGAGGGACAGACGAGCACAGATACGCAGTATTTT. It codes for CASNEGQTSTDTQYF. Full variable domain (outside the CDR3, taken from reference TRBV9 and TRBJ2-3): DSGVTQTPKHLITATGQRVTLRCSPRSGDLSVYWYQQSLDQGLQFLIQYYNGEERAKGNILERFSAQQFPDLHSELNLSSLELGDSALYFCASNEGQTSTDTQYFGPGTRLTVL.

The chain has TRBV27 and TRBJ2-5; 7 nucleotides match TRBD2. V trimming: 8 bases; J trimming: 9 bases; junction bases outside the gene matches: 12. This CDR3 comprises 13 residues. The germline gives CDR1 MNHEY, CDR2 SMNVEV (reference sequence). CDR3 bases: TGTGCCAGCGCGGAGCGGGGAGGGTCGGCCCAGTACTTC. As protein: CASAERGGSAQYF.

The chain joins TRBV7-3 to TRBJ1-1; a possible D gene is TRBD1 (5 bases). Deletions cut 2 bases from V and 1 base from J, with 8 bases between. The CDR3 is made up of 14 amino acids. Germline V gene sequence: CDR1 SGHTA, CDR2 FQGTGA. The DNA for the CDR3 is TGTGCCAGCAGCTTATCAGGGCCGAACACTGAAGCTTTCTTT. Its translation is CASSLSGPNTEAFF.

In its sample, this clone was seen a few times. This chain joins TRBV23-1 and TRBJ1-2; D might be TRBD1 (5 bases). TRBV23-1 is labeled an ORF, and its function is uncertain. This CDR3 contains 16 residues. The V end lost 0 bases, the J end lost 0 bases, and 11 bases lay between the germline ends. The DNA for the CDR3 is TGCGCCAGCAGTCAATCGAGAGACAGCCCTAACTATGGCTACACCTTC. Residues: CASSQSRDSPNYGYTF.

J is TRBJ2-1 and V is TRBV28, with TRBD1 matching 9 bases. The CDR3 contains 14 residues. Germline lookup yields CDR1 MDHEN and CDR2 SYDVKM. Trimming cost V 10 bases and J 3 bases; bases outside gene matches: 7. CDR3 nucleotide sequence: TGTGCCATCAACACAGGGGGCCACTACAATGAGCAGTTCTTC. This sequence encodes CAINTGGHYNEQFF.

The chain employs TRBV7-2 and TRBJ2-4, with a possible D match to TRBD2 (6 bases). Germline loops: CDR1 SGHTA, CDR2 FQGNSA. The ends were cut back, 5 bases at V and 3 bases at J, with 8 bases in the middle. The CDR3 is made up of 13 amino acids. The CDR3 loop reads CASSLGLKNIQYF. Written as DNA, the CDR3 is TGTGCCAGCAGCCTGGGACTCAAAAACATTCAGTACTTC.

The chain joins TRBV2 to TRBJ2-5; TRBD2 matches 8 bases. Per germline, CDR1 SNHLY and CDR2 FYNNEI. CDR3 length equals 15 residues. V was clipped by 6 bases and J by 5 bases; unmatched bases: 11. CDR3 loop: CASSAGLAFSETQYF. CDR3 coding DNA: TGTGCCAGCAGCGCCGGACTAGCTTTCTCCGAGACCCAGTACTTC.

V gene TRBV6-1 combines with J gene TRBJ1-2; weak D call: TRBD1 (6 bases). The CDR3 extends over 16 amino acids. With 3 bases removed from V and 7 bases from J, the gap between germline ends came to 21 bases. Per the germline V gene, CDR1 is MNHNS and CDR2 is SASEGT. CDR3 loop: CASSESTGFIFRGYTF. For the CDR3, the DNA is TGTGCCAGCAGTGAGTCGACAGGTTTTATTTTTCGTGGCTACACCTTC.

The V and J genes are TRBV18 and TRBJ2-2; no clear D gene. Trimming shortened V by 2 bases and J by 1 base, and 8 bases separated the two germline ends. Germline values: CDR1 KGHSH, CDR2 LQKENI. This CDR3 comprises 15 residues. Here the CDR3 reads CASSPVQMNTGELFF. The CDR3 DNA follows: TGTGCCAGCTCACCAGTACAGATGAACACCGGGGAGCTGTTTTTT.

V is TRBV5-1 and J is TRBJ2-3, with D possibly TRBD2 on 5 matching bases. The V and J ends lost 5 bases and 1 base respectively, with 14 bases between them. This CDR3 is built from 15 residues. Per germline, CDR1 SGHRS and CDR2 YFSETQ. As DNA, the CDR3 is TGCGCCAGCAGTTCGCTAGCAGGCGGCACAGATACGCAGTATTTT. Its protein is CASSSLAGGTDTQYF. Full variable domain (remainder filled in from reference TRBV5-1 and TRBJ2-3): KAGVTQTPRYLIKTRGQQVTLSCSPISGHRSVSWYQQTPGQGLQFLFEYFSETQRNKGNFPGRFSGRQFSNSRSEMNVSTLELGDSALYLCASSSLAGGTDTQYFGPGTRLTVL.

This chain joins TRBV20-1 and TRBJ1-1, with no clear D. Germline assignment: CDR1 DFQATT and CDR2 SNEGSKA (reference sequence). V lost 5 bases to trimming and J lost 7 bases, with 5 bases between them. This CDR3 has 9 residues. CDR3 residues: CSAFLEAFF. The CDR3 DNA reads as TGCAGTGCTTTCCTTGAAGCTTTCTTT.

The rearrangement joins TRBV4-2 to TRBJ2-2; TRBD2 agrees at 7 bases. This CDR3 has 16 residues. The trim removed 1 base at V and 2 bases at J, leaving 4 bases unmatched. Germline-derived CDR1 and CDR2 are LGHNA and YNFKEQ. As DNA, the CDR3 is TGTGCCAGCAGCCAAGGGACTAGTGAAAACACCGGGGAGCTGTTTTTT. It yields the protein CASSQGTSENTGELFF.

A few counts support this clone. This sequence joins TRBV19 and TRBJ1-2; possibly TRBD1 for D (5 bases). CDR1 and CDR2 from the germline V gene are LNHDA and SQIVND (reference sequence). V was cut by 6 bases and J by 4 bases, with 9 bases left in between. The CDR3 spans 12 residues. The CDR3 loop is CASRTGSYGYTF. The CDR3 DNA follows: TGTGCCAGTAGAACAGGCTCCTATGGCTACACCTTC. Based on the CDR3 plus reference TRBV19 and TRBJ1-2, the full variable domain is DGGITQSPKYLFRKEGQNVTLSCEQNLNHDAMYWYRQDPGQGLRLIYYSQIVNDFQKGDIAEGYSVSREKKESFPLTVTSAQKNPTAFYLCASRTGSYGYTFGSGTRLTVV.

This chain joins TRBV28 and TRBJ2-4; the match to TRBD1 covers 7 bases. Trimming took 5 bases from V and 1 from J; bases not matched to a gene: 5. CDR1 and CDR2 from the germline V gene are MDHEN and SYDVKM. This CDR3 is built from 15 residues. CDR3 DNA sequence: TGTGCCAGCAGTCCCCCGGGACAGGCCAAAAACATTCAGTACTTC. Protein: CASSPPGQAKNIQYF.

This clone was seen only a few times. J is TRBJ2-1 and V is TRBV5-1; D is uncertain. CDR1 SGHRS and CDR2 YFSETQ come from the germline V gene. The CDR3 runs to 12 residues. Trimming shortened V by 6 bases and J by 10 bases, and 14 bases separated the two germline ends. The CDR3 sequence: CASNQPGEEQFF. CDR3 DNA sequence: TGCGCCAGCAACCAACCCGGAGAGGAGCAGTTCTTC. Full variable domain (missing parts from reference TRBV5-1 and TRBJ2-1): KAGVTQTPRYLIKTRGQQVTLSCSPISGHRSVSWYQQTPGQGLQFLFEYFSETQRNKGNFPGRFSGRQFSNSRSEMNVSTLELGDSALYLCASNQPGEEQFFGPGTRLTVL.

This chain connects TRBV19 to TRBJ1-6; D remains unclear. Germline V gives CDR1 LNHDA, CDR2 SQIVND (reference sequence). The CDR3 contains 12 residues. V lost 7 bases and J 8 bases, leaving 9 bases between the germline ends. In nucleotides, the CDR3 is TGTGCCAGTAAATCCCGGGATTCACCCCTCCACTTT. This sequence encodes CASKSRDSPLHF.

The rearrangement joins TRBV11-1 to TRBJ1-1; no clear D. Trimming left V 1 base short and J 9 bases short, with 12 bases between. Germline V lookup: CDR1 SGHAT, CDR2 FQDESV (reference sequence). The CDR3 is made up of 13 amino acids. The CDR3 is CASSLVVAGQAFF. Written as DNA, the CDR3 is TGTGCCAGCAGCTTAGTGGTGGCAGGCCAAGCTTTCTTT.

The V call is TRBV19, the J call TRBJ2-2; TRBD2 matches at 11 bases. V lost 6 bases and J lost 4; bases outside the gene matches: 7. The length of the CDR3 is 16 residues. CDR1 and CDR2 (germline): LNHDA, SQIVND (reference sequence). The CDR3 here is CASSPRLAGLTGELFF. Here the CDR3 DNA reads TGTGCCAGTAGCCCTAGACTAGCGGGACTCACCGGGGAGCTGTTTTTT. The entire variable domain, with the rest obtained from reference TRBV19 and TRBJ2-2, is as follows: DGGITQSPKYLFRKEGQNVTLSCEQNLNHDAMYWYRQDPGQGLRLIYYSQIVNDFQKGDIAEGYSVSREKKESFPLTVTSAQKNPTAFYLCASSPRLAGLTGELFFGEGSRLTVL.